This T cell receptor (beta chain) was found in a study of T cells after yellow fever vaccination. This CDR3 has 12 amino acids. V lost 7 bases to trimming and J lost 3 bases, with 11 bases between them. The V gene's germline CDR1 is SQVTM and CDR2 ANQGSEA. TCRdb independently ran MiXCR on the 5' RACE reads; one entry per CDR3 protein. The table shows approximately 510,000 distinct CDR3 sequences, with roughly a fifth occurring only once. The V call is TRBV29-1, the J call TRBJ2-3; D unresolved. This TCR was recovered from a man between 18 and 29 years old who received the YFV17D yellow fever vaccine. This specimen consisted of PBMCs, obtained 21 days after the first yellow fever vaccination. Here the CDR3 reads CSARARTDTQYF. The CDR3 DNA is TGCAGCGCTCGAGCAAGGACAGATACGCAGTATTTT.